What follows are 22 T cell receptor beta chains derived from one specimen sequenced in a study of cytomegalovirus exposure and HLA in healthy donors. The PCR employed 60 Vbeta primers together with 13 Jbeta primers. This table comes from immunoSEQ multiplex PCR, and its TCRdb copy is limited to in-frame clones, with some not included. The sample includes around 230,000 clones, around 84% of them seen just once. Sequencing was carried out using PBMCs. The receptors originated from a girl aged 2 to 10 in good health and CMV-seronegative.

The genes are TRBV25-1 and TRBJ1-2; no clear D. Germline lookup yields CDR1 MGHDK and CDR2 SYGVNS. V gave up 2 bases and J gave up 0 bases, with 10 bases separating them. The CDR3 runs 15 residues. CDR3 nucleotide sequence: TGTGCCAGCAGTGAACCGACTGTGACTAACTATGGCTACACCTTC. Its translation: CASSEPTVTNYGYTF.

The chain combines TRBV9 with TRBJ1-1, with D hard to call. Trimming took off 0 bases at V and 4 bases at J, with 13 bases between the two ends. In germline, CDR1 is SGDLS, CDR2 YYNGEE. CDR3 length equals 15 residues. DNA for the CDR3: TGTGCCAGCAGCGTAGCGGGGATTAAGGGCACTGAAGCTTTCTTT. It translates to CASSVAGIKGTEAFF.

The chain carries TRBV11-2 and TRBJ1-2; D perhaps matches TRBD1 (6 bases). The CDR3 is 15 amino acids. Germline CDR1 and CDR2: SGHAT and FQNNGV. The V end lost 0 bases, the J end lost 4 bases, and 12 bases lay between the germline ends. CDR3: CASSLEPTGFYGYTF. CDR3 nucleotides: TGTGCCAGCAGCTTAGAGCCGACAGGCTTCTATGGCTACACCTTC.

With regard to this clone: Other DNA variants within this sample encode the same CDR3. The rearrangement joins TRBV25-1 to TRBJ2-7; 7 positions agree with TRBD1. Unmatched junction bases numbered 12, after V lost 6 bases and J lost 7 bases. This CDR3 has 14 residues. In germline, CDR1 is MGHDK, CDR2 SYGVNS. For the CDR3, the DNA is TGTGCCAGCAGGGCAGGGGGTGGCTTGGAAGAGCAGTACTTC. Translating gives CASRAGGGLEEQYF.

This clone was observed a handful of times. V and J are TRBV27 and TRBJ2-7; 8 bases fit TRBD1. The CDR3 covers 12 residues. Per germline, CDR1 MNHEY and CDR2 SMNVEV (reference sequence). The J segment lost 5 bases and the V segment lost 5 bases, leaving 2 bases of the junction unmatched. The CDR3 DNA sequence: TGTGCCAGCAGTAGGACAGGGAACGAGCAGTACTTC. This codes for CASSRTGNEQYF.

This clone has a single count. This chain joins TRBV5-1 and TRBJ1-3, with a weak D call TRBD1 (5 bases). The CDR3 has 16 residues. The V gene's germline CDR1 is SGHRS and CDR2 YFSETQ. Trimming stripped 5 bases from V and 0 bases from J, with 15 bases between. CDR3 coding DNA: TGCGCCAGCAGGAGAAACACAGGTAGCTCTGGAAACACCATATATTTT. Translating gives CASRRNTGSSGNTIYF. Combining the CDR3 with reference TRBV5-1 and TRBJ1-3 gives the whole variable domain KAGVTQTPRYLIKTRGQQVTLSCSPISGHRSVSWYQQTPGQGLQFLFEYFSETQRNKGNFPGRFSGRQFSNSRSEMNVSTLELGDSALYLCASRRNTGSSGNTIYFGEGSWLTVV.

CDR3 in DNA: TGTGCCAGCAGTTTACGGGGGACCTCCTCACTCCACTTT. Encoded protein: CASSLRGTSSLHF. The chain employs TRBV27 and TRBJ1-6; maybe TRBD1 (5 bases). The CDR3 sequence is 13 residues long. Germline V CDR1 and CDR2: MNHEY, SMNVEV (reference sequence). V was cut by 2 bases and J by 16 bases, with 15 bases left in between.

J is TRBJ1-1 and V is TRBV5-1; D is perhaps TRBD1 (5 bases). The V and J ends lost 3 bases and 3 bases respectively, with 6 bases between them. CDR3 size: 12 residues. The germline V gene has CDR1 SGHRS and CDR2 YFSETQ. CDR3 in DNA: TGCGCCAGCAGCTGGGGGGACACTGAAGCTTTCTTT. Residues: CASSWGDTEAFF.

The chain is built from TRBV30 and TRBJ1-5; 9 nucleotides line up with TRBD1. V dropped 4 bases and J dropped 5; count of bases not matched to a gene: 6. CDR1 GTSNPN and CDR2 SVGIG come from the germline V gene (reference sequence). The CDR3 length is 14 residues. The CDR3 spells CAWTPGQGYQPQHF. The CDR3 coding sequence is TGTGCCTGGACTCCGGGACAGGGATATCAGCCCCAGCATTTT.

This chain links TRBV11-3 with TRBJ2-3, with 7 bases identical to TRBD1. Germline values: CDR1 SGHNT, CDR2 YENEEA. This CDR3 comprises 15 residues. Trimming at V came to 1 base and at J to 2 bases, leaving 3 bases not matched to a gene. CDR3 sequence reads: CASSLGTGPTDTQYF. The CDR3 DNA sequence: TGTGCCAGCAGCTTAGGGACAGGACCCACAGATACGCAGTATTTT.

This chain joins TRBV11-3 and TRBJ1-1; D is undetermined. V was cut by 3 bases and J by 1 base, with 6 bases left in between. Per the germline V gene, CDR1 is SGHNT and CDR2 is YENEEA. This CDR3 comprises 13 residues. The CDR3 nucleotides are TGTGCCAGCAGCTTCCTACGGAACACTGAAGCTTTCTTT. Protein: CASSFLRNTEAFF.

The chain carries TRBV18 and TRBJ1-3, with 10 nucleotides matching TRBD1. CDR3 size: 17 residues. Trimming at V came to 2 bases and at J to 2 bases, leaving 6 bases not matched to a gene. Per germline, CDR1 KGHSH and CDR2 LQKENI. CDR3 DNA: TGTGCCAGCTCACCAGTTGCGGGACAGGGGACTGGAAACACCATATATTTT. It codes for CASSPVAGQGTGNTIYF. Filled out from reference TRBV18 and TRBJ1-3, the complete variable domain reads NAGVMQNPRHLVRRRGQEARLRCSPMKGHSHVYWYRQLPEEGLKFMVYLQKENIIDESGMPKERFSAEFPKEGPSILRIQQVVRGDSAAYFCASSPVAGQGTGNTIYFGEGSWLTVV.

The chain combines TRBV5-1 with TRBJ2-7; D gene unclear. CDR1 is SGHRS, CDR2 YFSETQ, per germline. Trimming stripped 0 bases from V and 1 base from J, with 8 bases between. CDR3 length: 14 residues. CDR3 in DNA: TGCGCCAGCAGCTTGGGCGCGGAGTCCTACGAGCAGTACTTC. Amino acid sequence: CASSLGAESYEQYF. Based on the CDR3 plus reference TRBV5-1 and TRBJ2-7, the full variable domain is KAGVTQTPRYLIKTRGQQVTLSCSPISGHRSVSWYQQTPGQGLQFLFEYFSETQRNKGNFPGRFSGRQFSNSRSEMNVSTLELGDSALYLCASSLGAESYEQYFGPGTRLTVT.

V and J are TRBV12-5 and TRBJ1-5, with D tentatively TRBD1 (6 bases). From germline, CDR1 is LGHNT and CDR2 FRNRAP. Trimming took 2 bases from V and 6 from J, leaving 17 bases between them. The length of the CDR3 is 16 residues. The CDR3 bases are TGTGCTAGTGGTTTGATAGGACAGAAGATGAGTCAGCCCCAGCATTTT. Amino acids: CASGLIGQKMSQPQHF.

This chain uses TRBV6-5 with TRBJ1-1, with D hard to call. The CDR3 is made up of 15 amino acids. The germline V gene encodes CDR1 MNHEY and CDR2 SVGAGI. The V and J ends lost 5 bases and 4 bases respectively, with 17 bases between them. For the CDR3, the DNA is TGTGCCAGCAGTCCCCTAAGGACGGCGGGCACTGAAGCTTTCTTT. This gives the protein CASSPLRTAGTEAFF.

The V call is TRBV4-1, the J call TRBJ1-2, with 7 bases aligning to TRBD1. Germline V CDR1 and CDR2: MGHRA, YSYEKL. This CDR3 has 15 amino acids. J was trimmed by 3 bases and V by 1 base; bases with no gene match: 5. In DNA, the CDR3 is TGCGCCAGCAGCCAAGTGTTACAGGGGCACTATGGCTACACCTTC. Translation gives CASSQVLQGHYGYTF.

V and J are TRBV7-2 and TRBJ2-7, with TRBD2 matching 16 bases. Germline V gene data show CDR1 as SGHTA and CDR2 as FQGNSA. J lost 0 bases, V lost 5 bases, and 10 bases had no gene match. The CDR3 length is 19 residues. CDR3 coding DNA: TGTGCCAGCAGCCGATTACCGGGACTAGCGGGGGGGCCCTCCTACGAGCAGTACTTC. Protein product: CASSRLPGLAGGPSYEQYF.

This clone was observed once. CDR3 nucleotides: TGTGCCAGCAGTGAAATAAGAGGAAAGGGGAATTCACCCCTCCACTTT. It codes for CASSEIRGKGNSPLHF. The chain couples TRBV25-1 to TRBJ1-6, with D possibly being TRBD1 (5 bases). In germline, CDR1 is MGHDK, CDR2 SYGVNS. The CDR3 length is 16 residues. The ends were cut back, 2 bases at V and 7 bases at J, with 15 bases in the middle.

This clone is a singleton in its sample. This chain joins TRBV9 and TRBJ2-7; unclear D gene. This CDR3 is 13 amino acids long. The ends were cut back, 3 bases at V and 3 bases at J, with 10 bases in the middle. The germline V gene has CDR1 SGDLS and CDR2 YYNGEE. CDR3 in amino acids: CASSAGSRYEQYF. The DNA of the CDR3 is TGTGCCAGCAGCGCCGGGTCCCGCTACGAGCAGTACTTC.

The CDR3 is CASSRITSGNYEQYF. The DNA for the CDR3 is TGTGCCAGCAGCCGAATAACTAGCGGGAACTACGAGCAGTACTTC. This sequence joins TRBV14 and TRBJ2-5; 10 bases are a match to TRBD2. The J call is in doubt because the DNA end fits TRBJ2-7 better. The CDR3 is made up of 15 amino acids. From germline, CDR1 is SGHDN and CDR2 FVKESK.

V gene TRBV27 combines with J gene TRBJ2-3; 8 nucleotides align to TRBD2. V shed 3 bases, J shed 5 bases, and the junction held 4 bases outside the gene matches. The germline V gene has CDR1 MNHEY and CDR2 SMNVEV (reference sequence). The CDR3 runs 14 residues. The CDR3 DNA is TGTGCCAGCAGTTTGCCGGGGGGGAGAGATACGCAGTATTTT. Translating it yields CASSLPGGRDTQYF.

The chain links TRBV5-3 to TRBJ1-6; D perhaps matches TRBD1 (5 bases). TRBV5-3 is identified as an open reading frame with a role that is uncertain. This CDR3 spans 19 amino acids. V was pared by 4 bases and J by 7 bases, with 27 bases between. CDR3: CARSLLKGQGITGNSPLHF. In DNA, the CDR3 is TGTGCCAGAAGCCTTCTTAAGGGTCAGGGAATAACTGGGAATTCACCCCTCCACTTT.